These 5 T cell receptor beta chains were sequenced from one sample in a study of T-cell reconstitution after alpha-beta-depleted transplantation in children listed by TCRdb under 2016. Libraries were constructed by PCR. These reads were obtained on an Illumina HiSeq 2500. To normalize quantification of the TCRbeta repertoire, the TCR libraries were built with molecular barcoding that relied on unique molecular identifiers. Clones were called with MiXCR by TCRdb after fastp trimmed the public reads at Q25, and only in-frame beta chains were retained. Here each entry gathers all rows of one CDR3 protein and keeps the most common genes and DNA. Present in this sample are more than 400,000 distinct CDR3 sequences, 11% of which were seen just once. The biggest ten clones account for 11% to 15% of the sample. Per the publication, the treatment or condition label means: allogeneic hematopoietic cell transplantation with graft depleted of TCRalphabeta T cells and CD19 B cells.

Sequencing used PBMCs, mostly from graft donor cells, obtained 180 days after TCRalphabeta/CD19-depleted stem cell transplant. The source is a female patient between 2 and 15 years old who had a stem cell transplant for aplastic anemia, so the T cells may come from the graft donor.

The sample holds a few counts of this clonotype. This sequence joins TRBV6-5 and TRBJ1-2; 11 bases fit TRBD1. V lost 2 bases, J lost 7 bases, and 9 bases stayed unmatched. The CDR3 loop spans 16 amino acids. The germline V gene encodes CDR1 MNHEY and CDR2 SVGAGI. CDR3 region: CASSYGPRTGGAGYTF. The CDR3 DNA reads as TGTGCCAGCAGTTACGGGCCTCGGACAGGGGGCGCTGGCTACACCTTC.

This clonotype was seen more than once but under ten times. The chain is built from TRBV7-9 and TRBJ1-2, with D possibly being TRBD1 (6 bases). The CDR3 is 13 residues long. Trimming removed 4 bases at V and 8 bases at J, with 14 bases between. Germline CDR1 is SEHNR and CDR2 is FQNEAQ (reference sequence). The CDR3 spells CASSSDRLHGYTF. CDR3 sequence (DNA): TGTGCCAGCAGCTCAGACAGGCTCCACGGCTACACCTTC.

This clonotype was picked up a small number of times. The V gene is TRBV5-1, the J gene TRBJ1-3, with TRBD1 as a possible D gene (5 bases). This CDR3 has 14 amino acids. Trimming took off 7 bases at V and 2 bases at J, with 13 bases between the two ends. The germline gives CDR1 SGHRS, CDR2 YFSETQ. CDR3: CASYQGTPGNTIYF. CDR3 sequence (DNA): TGCGCCAGCTATCAGGGAACCCCTGGAAACACCATATATTTT.

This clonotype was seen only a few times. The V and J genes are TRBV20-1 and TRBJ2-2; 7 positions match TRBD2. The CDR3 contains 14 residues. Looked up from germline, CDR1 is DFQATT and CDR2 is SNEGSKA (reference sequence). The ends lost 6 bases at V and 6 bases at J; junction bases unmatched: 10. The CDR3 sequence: CSAEERGRAGELFF. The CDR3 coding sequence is TGCAGTGCGGAAGAGCGGGGCCGAGCCGGGGAGCTGTTTTTT.

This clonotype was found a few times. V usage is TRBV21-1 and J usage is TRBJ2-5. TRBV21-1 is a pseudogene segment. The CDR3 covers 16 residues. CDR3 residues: CASSKALSKHPTTQYF. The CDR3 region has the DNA TGTGCCAGCAGCAAAGCGCTTTCGAAGCACCCAACGACCCAGTACTTC.